This is a list of T cell receptor beta chains from one sample in a study of shared clonotypes between healthy human individuals. Profiling relied on immunoSEQ multiplex PCR, and the TCRdb table lists in-frame clones only, not all of them. The table shows 100,000 to 120,000 clones, with 55% to 80% occurring only once. The sequenced sample was memory CD8+ T cells sorted from blood. The receptors were sampled from a woman in her 30s in good health. CDR3s include the opening cysteine and the closing phenylalanine or tryptophan. The D gene is left open where the match is weak. Clone size is shown for a subset of rows, as once, few, many or a class of expanded clone.

TRBJ2-7 TRBV5-4 TRBD1 . CASSRRMGQGFSYEQYF TGTGCCAGCAGCCGACGGATGGGACAGGGGTTCAGCTACGAGCAGTACTTC
TRBJ2-7 TRBV18 . . CASSPGSAYEQYF TGTGCCAGCTCACCGGGGTCGGCCTACGAGCAGTACTTC
TRBJ2-7 TRBV2 TRBD1 few CASNGNRGSSYEQYF TGTGCCAGCAACGGAAACAGGGGTAGCTCCTACGAGCAGTACTTC
TRBJ2-1 TRBV27 TRBD2 . CARRLADYNEQFF TGTGCCAGGAGACTAGCCGACTACAATGAGCAGTTCTTC
TRBJ2-7 TRBV28 . once CASSDGTEYHMIYEQYF TGTGCCAGCAGTGACGGGACGGAGTACCACATGATCTACGAGCAGTACTTC
TRBJ1-3 TRBV7-9 . few CAYRPSGNTIYF TGTGCCTATAGGCCATCTGGAAACACCATATATTTT
TRBJ2-7 TRBV2 . . CASGATSYEQYF TGTGCCAGCGGGGCTACCTCCTACGAGCAGTACTTC
TRBJ2-7 TRBV18 . . CASSSGVTPQQYF TGTGCCAGCTCATCGGGCGTAACTCCACAGCAGTACTTC
TRBJ2-7 TRBV28 . . CASSRPRWGLSYEQYF TGTGCCAGCAGCCGACCAAGATGGGGTCTCTCCTACGAGCAGTACTTC
TRBJ2-7 TRBV4-1 . . CASSQDPGSYEQYF TGCGCCAGCAGCCAAGATCCAGGCTCCTACGAGCAGTACTTC
TRBJ1-1 TRBV25-1 . . CASSDLQKNTEAFF TGTGCCAGCAGTGATTTACAGAAGAACACTGAAGCTTTCTTT
TRBJ1-4 TRBV28 TRBD1 . CASRSYGTATNEKLFF TGTGCCAGCAGGTCCTACGGGACAGCAACTAATGAAAAACTGTTTTTT
TRBJ2-2 TRBV25-1 TRBD2 . CASTPSGRENTGELFF TGTGCCAGCACCCCTAGCGGGAGGGAGAACACCGGGGAGCTGTTTTTT
TRBJ1-1 TRBV5-4 TRBD1 . CASSSDRGGEAFF TGTGCCAGCAGCTCCGACAGGGGGGGTGAAGCTTTCTTT
TRBJ2-7 TRBV6-1 . many CASGPGALYEQYF TGTGCCAGCGGTCCGGGAGCCCTCTACGAGCAGTACTTC
TRBJ2-1 TRBV5-8 . . CASSQDHASSPYNEQFF TGTGCCAGCAGCCAAGATCATGCTAGCAGCCCCTACAATGAGCAGTTCTTC
TRBJ1-5 TRBV19 TRBD1 . CASSRTTGNQPQHF TGTGCCAGTAGCAGAACGACAGGGAATCAGCCCCAGCATTTT
TRBJ2-1 TRBV7-8 TRBD2 . CASSSLAGAGEQFF TGTGCCAGCAGCAGTCTAGCGGGAGCAGGGGAGCAGTTCTTC
TRBJ2-3 TRBV5-1 TRBD2 . CASSQGWASGSKDTQYF TGCGCCAGCAGCCAAGGATGGGCTAGCGGGAGTAAAGATACGCAGTATTTT
TRBJ2-7 TRBV9 . . CASSVAGTGEQYF TGTGCCAGCAGCGTAGCTGGGACCGGTGAGCAGTACTTC
TRBJ2-7 TRBV6-1 TRBD1 many CASSEAGGTGGYEQYF TGTGCCAGCAGTGAAGCAGGGGGGACAGGGGGCTACGAGCAGTACTTC
TRBJ1-1 TRBV10-3 . . CAISSQGNTEAFF TGTGCCATCAGTTCACAGGGAAACACTGAAGCTTTCTTT
TRBJ2-7 TRBV5-1 . . CASSLSDRRF TGCGCCAGCAGCTTATCCGACCGGAGGTTC
TRBJ2-7 TRBV15 . . CATSSRRAYEQYF TGTGCCACCAGCAGTAGGAGAGCCTACGAGCAGTACTTC
TRBJ2-7 TRBV5-1 TRBD2 . CASSLVVVAGGRSEQYF TGCGCCAGCAGCTTGGTGGTGGTAGCGGGAGGGCGGAGCGAGCAGTACTTC
TRBJ2-7 TRBV9 TRBD2 few CASSPGGSYEQYF TGTGCCAGCAGCCCGGGAGGGTCCTACGAGCAGTACTTC
TRBJ1-5 TRBV28 . once CASSLSFLSSRSNQPQHF TGTGCCAGCAGTTTGTCTTTTCTGAGCTCTCGGAGCAATCAGCCCCAGCATTTT